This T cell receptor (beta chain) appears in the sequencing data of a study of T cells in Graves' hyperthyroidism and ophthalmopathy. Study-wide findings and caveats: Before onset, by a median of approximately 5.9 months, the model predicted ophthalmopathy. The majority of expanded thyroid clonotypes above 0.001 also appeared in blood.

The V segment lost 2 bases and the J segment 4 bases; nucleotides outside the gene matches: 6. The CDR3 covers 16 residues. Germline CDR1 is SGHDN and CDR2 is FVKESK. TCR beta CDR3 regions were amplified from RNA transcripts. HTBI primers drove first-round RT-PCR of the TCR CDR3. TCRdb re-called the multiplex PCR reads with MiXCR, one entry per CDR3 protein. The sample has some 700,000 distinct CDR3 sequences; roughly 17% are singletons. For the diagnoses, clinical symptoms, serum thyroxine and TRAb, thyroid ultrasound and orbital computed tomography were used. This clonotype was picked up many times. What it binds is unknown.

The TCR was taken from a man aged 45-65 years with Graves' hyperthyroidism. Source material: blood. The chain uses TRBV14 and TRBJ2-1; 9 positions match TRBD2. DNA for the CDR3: TGTGCCAGCAGCCAACAAGCGGGAGGAAGATACAATGAGCAGTTCTTC. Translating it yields CASSQQAGGRYNEQFF.